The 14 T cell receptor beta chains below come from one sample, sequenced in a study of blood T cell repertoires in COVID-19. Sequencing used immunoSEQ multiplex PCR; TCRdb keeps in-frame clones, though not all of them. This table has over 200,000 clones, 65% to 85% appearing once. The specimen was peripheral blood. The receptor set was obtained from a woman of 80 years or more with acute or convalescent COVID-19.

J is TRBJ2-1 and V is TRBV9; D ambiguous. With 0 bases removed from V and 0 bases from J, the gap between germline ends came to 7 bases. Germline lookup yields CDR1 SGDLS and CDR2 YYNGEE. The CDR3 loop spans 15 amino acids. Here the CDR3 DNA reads TGTGCCAGCAGCGTAGGACAAAGCTCCTACAATGAGCAGTTCTTC. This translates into CASSVGQSSYNEQFF.

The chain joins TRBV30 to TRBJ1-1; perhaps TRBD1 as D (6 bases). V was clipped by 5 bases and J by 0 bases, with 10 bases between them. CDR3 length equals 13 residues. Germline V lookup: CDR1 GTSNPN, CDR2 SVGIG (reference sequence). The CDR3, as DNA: TGTGCCTGGGATAGACAGGTGAACACTGAAGCTTTCTTT. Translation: CAWDRQVNTEAFF.

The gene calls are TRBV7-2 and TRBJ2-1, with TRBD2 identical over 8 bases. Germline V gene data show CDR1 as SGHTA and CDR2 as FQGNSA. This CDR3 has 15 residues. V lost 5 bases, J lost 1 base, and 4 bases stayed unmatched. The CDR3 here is CASSRQRESYNEQFF. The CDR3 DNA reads TGTGCCAGCAGCCGCCAGCGGGAGTCCTACAATGAGCAGTTCTTC.

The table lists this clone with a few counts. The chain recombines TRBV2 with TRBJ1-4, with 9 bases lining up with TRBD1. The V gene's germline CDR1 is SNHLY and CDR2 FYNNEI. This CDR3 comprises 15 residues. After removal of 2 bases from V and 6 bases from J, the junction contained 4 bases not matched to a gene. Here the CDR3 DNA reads TGTGCCAGCAGTGAACTCGGGACAGGGTATGAAAAACTGTTTTTT. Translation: CASSELGTGYEKLFF. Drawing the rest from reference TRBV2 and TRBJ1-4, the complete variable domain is EPEVTQTPSHQVTQMGQEVILRCVPISNHLYFYWYRQILGQKVEFLVSFYNNEISEKSEIFDDQFSVERPDGSNFTLKIRSTKLEDSAMYFCASSELGTGYEKLFFGSGTQLSVL.

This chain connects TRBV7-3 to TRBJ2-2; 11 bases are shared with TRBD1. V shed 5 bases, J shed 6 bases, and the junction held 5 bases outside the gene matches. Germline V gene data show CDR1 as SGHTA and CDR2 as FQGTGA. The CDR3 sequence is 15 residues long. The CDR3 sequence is CASSLGQGAPGELFF. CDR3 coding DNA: TGTGCCAGCAGCCTCGGACAGGGGGCGCCCGGGGAGCTGTTTTTT.

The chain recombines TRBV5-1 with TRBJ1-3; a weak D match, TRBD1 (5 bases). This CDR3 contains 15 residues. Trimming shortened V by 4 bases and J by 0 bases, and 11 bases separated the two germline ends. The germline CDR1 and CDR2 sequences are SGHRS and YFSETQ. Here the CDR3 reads CASSVGHGSGNTIYF. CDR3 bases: TGCGCCAGCAGCGTAGGACATGGCTCTGGAAACACCATATATTTT.

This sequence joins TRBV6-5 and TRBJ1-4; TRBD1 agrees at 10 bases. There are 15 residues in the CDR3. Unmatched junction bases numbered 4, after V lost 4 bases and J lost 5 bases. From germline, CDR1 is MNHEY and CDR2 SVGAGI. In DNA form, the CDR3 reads TGTGCCAGCAGTTTATCGGGACAGGGGAATGAAAAACTGTTTTTT. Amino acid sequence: CASSLSGQGNEKLFF.

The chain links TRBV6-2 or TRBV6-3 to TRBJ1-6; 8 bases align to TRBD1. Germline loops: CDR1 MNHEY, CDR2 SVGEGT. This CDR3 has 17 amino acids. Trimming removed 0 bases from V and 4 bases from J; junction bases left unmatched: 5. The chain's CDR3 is CASSYSSGGAYNSPLHF. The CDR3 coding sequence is TGTGCCAGCAGTTACTCGTCAGGGGGCGCGTATAATTCACCCCTCCACTTT.

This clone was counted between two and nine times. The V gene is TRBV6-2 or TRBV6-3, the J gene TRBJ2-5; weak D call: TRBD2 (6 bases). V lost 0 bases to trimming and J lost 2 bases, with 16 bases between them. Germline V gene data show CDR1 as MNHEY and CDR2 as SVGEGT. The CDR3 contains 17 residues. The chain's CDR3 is CASSYSSGGEIQETQYF. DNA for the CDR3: TGTGCCAGCAGTTACTCCTCCGGGGGAGAAATACAAGAGACCCAGTACTTC.

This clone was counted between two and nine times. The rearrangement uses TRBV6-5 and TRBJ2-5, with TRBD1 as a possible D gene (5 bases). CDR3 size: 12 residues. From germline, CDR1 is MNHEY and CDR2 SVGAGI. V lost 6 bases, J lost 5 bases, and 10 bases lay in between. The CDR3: CASSRQSETQYF. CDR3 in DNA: TGTGCCAGCAGCCGACAGTCGGAGACCCAGTACTTC.

CDR3 nucleotide sequence: TGTGCCAGCAGCCAAGACTCTGGCTACACCTTC. Residues: CASSQDSGYTF. This rearrangement joins TRBV3-1 (or the pseudogene TRBV3-2) to TRBJ1-2; D not resolved. Per germline, CDR1 LGHDT and CDR2 YNNKEL (reference sequence). V lost 0 bases and J 7 bases, leaving 3 bases between the germline ends. The CDR3 has 11 amino acids.

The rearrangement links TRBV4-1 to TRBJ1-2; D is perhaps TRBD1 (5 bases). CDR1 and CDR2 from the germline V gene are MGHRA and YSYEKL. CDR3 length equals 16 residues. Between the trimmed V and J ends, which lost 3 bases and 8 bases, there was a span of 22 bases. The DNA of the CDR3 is TGCGCCAGCAGCCAGGACCCGGGCCTCCGGGGGGGAGGCTACACCTTC. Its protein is CASSQDPGLRGGGYTF.

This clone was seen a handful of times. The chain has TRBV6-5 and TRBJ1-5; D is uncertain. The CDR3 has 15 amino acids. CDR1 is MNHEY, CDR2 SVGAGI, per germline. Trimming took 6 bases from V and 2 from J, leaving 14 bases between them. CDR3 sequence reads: CASRKIPGGNQPQHF. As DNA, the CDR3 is TGTGCCAGCAGAAAAATTCCCGGGGGCAATCAGCCCCAGCATTTT.

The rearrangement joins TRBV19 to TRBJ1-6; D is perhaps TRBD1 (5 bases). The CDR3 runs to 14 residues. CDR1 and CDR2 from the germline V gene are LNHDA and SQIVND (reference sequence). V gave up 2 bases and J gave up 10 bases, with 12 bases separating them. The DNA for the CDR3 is TGTGCCAGTAGTATACCAGGGTTCTCCTCACCCCTCCACTTT. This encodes CASSIPGFSSPLHF.